This T cell receptor beta chain was identified during a study of cytomegalovirus exposure and HLA in healthy donors. Unrecorded immune exposures were likely, despite nominal health at sampling. Between the trimmed V and J ends, which lost 6 bases and 5 bases, there was a span of 17 bases. The germline V gene has CDR1 SGHTA and CDR2 FQGNSA. The CDR3 length is 15 residues. Both 60 Vbeta primers and 13 Jbeta primers went into the PCR. TCRdb keeps only in-frame clones here, not all; method: immunoSEQ multiplex PCR. Of approximately 110,000 clones listed, 55% to 65% are singletons. V and J are TRBV7-2 and TRBJ1-5, with a possible D match to TRBD1 (6 bases). Sequencing was done on a sample of PBMCs. This clonotype was sampled from a woman aged 25 to 39 in good health and CMV-seronegative. The CDR3 DNA is TGTGCCAGCAGAGCAATGGACAGTCTTTATCAGCCCCAGCATTTT. Translated: CASRAMDSLYQPQHF. The entire variable domain, with the rest obtained from reference TRBV7-2 and TRBJ1-5, is as follows: GAGVSQSPSNKVTEKGKDVELRCDPISGHTALYWYRQSLGQGLEFLIYFQGNSAPDKSGLPSDRFSAERTGGSVSTLTIQRTQQEDSAVYLCASRAMDSLYQPQHFGDGTRLSIL.